Presented here are 6 T cell receptor beta chains from one specimen sequenced in a study of lymphopenia after photon versus proton radiotherapy. TCRdb's table, derived via immunoSEQ multiplex PCR, lists solely in-frame clones and lacks some. The data hold 160,000 or so clones, with about 85% observed a single time. The starting material was peripheral blood, obtained from a patient treated with photon-based radiotherapy. The receptors here all came from a man aged 50-60 years with gastric cancer.

This chain links TRBV13 with TRBJ2-7, with TRBD1 as a possible D gene (6 bases). The CDR3 length is 14 residues. CDR1 and CDR2 from the germline V gene are PRHDT and FYEKMQ (reference sequence). V was shortened by 3 bases and J by 5 bases, with 14 bases between the two germline ends. The CDR3 DNA sequence: TGTGCCAGCAGCTTCTACTCAGGGGACGACGAGCAGTACTTC. Protein: CASSFYSGDDEQYF.

The CDR3 reads CASSLVEGRDGYTF. DNA of the CDR3: TGCGCCAGCAGTCTAGTAGAGGGAAGGGATGGCTACACCTTC. This sequence joins TRBV5-1 and TRBJ1-2; the D is unclear. This CDR3 is built from 14 residues. Looked up from germline, CDR1 is SGHRS and CDR2 is YFSETQ. V dropped 5 bases and J dropped 6 bases, with 17 bases sitting between them.

The chain carries TRBV27 and TRBJ1-4; D perhaps matches TRBD1 (6 bases). V lost 5 bases and J 3 bases, leaving 16 bases between the germline ends. This CDR3 is built from 16 residues. Germline V CDR1 and CDR2: MNHEY, SMNVEV (reference sequence). The CDR3 sequence is CASSLRGWGSNEKLFF. CDR3 nucleotide sequence: TGTGCCAGCAGTCTAAGGGGGTGGGGGTCTAATGAAAAACTGTTTTTT.

The chain combines TRBV7-6 with TRBJ2-2, with 11 bases lining up with TRBD2. The J segment lost 6 bases and the V segment lost 1 base, leaving 4 bases of the junction unmatched. This CDR3 spans 16 amino acids. Germline assignment: CDR1 SGHVS and CDR2 FNYEAQ. The DNA for the CDR3 is TGTGCCAGCAGCTTAGAGCCTAGCGGGAGGTCCGGGGAGCTGTTTTTT. Amino acid sequence: CASSLEPSGRSGELFF.

On this clone: The sample has other DNA sequences that encode this CDR3 too. This chain links TRBV18 with TRBJ2-2, with D unresolved. CDR1 is KGHSH, CDR2 LQKENI, per germline. Trimming pared 5 bases from V and 1 base from J, leaving 2 bases between. This CDR3 has 12 amino acids. The CDR3 DNA sequence: TGTGCCAGCTCAGGGAACACCGGGGAGCTGTTTTTT. Amino acids: CASSGNTGELFF.

This sequence joins TRBV4-3 and TRBJ2-3; TRBD2 is a possible D gene (6 bases). V gave up 1 base and J gave up 1 base, with 12 bases separating them. Germline CDR1 reads LGHNA; CDR2 reads YSLEER. There are 16 residues in the CDR3. CDR3 coding DNA: TGCGCCAGCAGCCAAGGTTCCGGGGGAGGCACAGATACGCAGTATTTT. Translation gives CASSQGSGGGTDTQYF.